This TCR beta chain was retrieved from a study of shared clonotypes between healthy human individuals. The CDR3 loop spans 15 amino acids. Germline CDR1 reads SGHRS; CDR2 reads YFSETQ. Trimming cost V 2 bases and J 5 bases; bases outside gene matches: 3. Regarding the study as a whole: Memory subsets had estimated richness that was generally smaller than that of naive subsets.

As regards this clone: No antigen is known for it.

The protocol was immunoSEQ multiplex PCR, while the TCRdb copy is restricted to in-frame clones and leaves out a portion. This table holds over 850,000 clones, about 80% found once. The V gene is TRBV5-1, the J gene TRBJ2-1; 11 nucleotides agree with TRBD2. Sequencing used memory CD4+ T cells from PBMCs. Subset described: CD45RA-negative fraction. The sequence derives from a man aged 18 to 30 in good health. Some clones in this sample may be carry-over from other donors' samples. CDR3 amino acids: CASSFSLAGDNEQFF. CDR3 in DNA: TGCGCCAGCAGCTTCTCACTAGCGGGAGACAATGAGCAGTTCTTC.